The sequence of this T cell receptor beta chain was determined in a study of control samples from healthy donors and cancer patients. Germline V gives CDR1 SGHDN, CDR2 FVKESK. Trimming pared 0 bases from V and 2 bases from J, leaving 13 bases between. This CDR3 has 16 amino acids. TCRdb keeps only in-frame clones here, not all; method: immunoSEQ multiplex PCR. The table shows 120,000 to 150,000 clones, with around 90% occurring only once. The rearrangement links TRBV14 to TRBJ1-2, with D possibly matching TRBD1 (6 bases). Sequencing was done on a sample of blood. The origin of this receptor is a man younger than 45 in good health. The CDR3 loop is CASSQEVAGVNYGYTF. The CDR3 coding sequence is TGTGCCAGCAGCCAAGAGGTCGCAGGGGTAAACTATGGCTACACCTTC.